One sample yielded the 2 T cell receptor beta chains listed below, sequenced in a study of T cells in Graves' hyperthyroidism and ophthalmopathy (dated by TCRdb to between 2018 and 2021). Library construction relied on multiplex PCR. Reads for this sample came from an Illumina HiSeq 2000. TCR beta CDR3 regions were amplified from RNA transcripts. The first round of RT-PCR for the TCR CDR3 was performed with the HTBI primer set and the Qiagen OneStep RT-PCR kit. TCRdb's own reprocessing of the public reads used fastp at Q25 and MiXCR and kept productive beta chains. Rows matching on CDR3 protein sequence are summarized as one entry with the most common DNA and genes. The sample table contains some 350,000 distinct CDR3 sequences; only one count was recorded for 15% to 18% of them. 28% of the sample rests with the top ten. Material: blood. These receptors originate from a woman younger than 30 with Graves' hyperthyroidism that later progressed to Graves' ophthalmopathy.

This sequence joins TRBV6-2 or TRBV6-3 and TRBJ2-2; 10 bases align to TRBD1. The length of the CDR3 is 19 residues. J lost 3 bases, V lost 5 bases, and 15 bases had no gene match. Germline V lookup: CDR1 MNHEY, CDR2 SVGEGT. In nucleotides, the CDR3 is TGTGCCAGCAGTCTATGGGGTACCGGGACAGGGGCCGACACCGGGGAGCTGTTTTTT. Translation: CASSLWGTGTGADTGELFF.

The sample holds many counts of this clonotype. The chain combines TRBV7-3 with TRBJ2-1; TRBD2 aligns across 10 bases. Germline V gives CDR1 SGHTA, CDR2 FQGTGA. J gave up 9 bases and V 3 bases, and 8 bases lay outside the gene matches. CDR3 length equals 15 residues. Here the CDR3 reads CASSFQLAGDGEQFF. CDR3 nucleotides: TGTGCCAGCAGCTTCCAGCTAGCGGGAGATGGTGAGCAGTTCTTC.